Described below is a single T cell receptor beta chain sequence and its context. What it binds is unknown. These data come from a study of cytotoxic CD8 clonotypes in ibrutinib-treated CLL. Study-wide background: Overall, roughly 25 responses were partial and 2 complete; following median roughly 70 months, around 15 patients stayed remitted and about 12 progressed. An average of around 260,000 productive templates and 94,082 productive rearrangements was obtained per sample.

Study-wide results and caveats: Public clonotypes were uncommon and contracted or stayed stable on treatment. Sampling schedules were unmatched across sustained-remission and progressing patients.

Clones were read by immunoSEQ multiplex PCR, and TCRdb kept only the in-frame ones, dropping some. The sample comprises about 160,000 clones, 81% of which are singletons, and roughly 1.9% rests with the top ten. This sequence originates from a human donor with chronic lymphocytic leukemia. The source was PBMCs, collected after 12 months of ibrutinib treatment.

The CDR3 nucleotides read TGTGCCAGCAGTTCGGCGGGGATTCCCTATGGCTACACCTTC. Encoded protein: CASSSAGIPYGYTF. J is TRBJ1-2 and V is TRBV27; D uncertain. Germline loops: CDR1 MNHEY, CDR2 SMNVEV (reference sequence). CDR3 size: 14 residues. Between the trimmed V and J ends, which lost 4 bases and 4 bases, there was a span of 13 bases.